Listed below are T cell receptor beta chains from one sample, sequenced in a study of CD8 T cells in ankylosing spondylitis. TCRdb redid the calling of the 5' RACE reads with MiXCR, one entry per CDR3 protein. The data hold about 140,000 distinct CDR3 sequences, with approximately 9.2% observed a single time. The specimen sequenced was synovial fluid, either unsorted or a sorted T cell fraction (not recorded which). The receptors here all came from a male donor with ankylosing spondylitis. CDR3s include the opening cysteine and the closing phenylalanine or tryptophan. D genes are given only for firm matches. Clone sizes are given selectively: once, few, many, or a class where the clone is expanded.

few	TRBV12-3/TRBV12-4	TRBD1	15	TRBJ2-5	CASSLGTGGGETQYF	TGTGCCAGCAGTTTGGGGACAGGGGGCGGCGAGACCCAGTACTTC
many	TRBV7-2	NA	15	TRBJ1-1	CASSPGTFLNTEAFF	TGTGCCAGCAGCCCAGGGACATTTCTGAACACTGAAGCTTTCTTT
NA	TRBV5-5	NA	13	TRBJ2-5	CAISPGLIEAQYF	TGTGCCATCAGCCCGGGCCTTATAGAGGCCCAGTACTTC
many	TRBV6-1	TRBD1	16	TRBJ1-2	CASSPRQGLANYGYTF	TGTGCCAGCAGCCCGAGACAGGGCTTGGCTAACTATGGCTACACCTTC
NA	TRBV30	NA	13	TRBJ1-1	CAWSRQFNTEAFF	TGTGCCTGGAGCCGACAGTTTAACACTGAAGCTTTCTTT
many	TRBV28	TRBD1	14	TRBJ2-3	CASSFRQGADTQYF	TGTGCCAGCAGTTTCAGACAGGGGGCCGATACGCAGTATTTT
NA	TRBV14	NA	14	TRBJ1-6	CASSFQIYNSPLHF	TGTGCCAGCAGCTTCCAGATCTATAATTCACCCCTCCACTTT
many	TRBV18	NA	14	TRBJ2-3	CASSPPGLSDTQYF	TGTGCCAGCTCACCTCCGGGACTCTCAGATACGCAGTATTTT
few	TRBV29-1	NA	15	TRBJ2-7	CSVVGAAGGTYEQYF	TGCAGCGTTGTTGGGGCCGCCGGAGGCACCTACGAGCAGTACTTC
few	TRBV20-1	TRBD2	20	TRBJ2-5	CSARATPGQGLAATQETQYF	TGCAGTGCTAGGGCTACACCGGGACAGGGACTAGCGGCCACCCAAGAGACCCAGTACTTC
few	TRBV5-6	NA	15	TRBJ2-2	CASSLRPAYTGELFF	TGTGCCAGCAGCTTGCGCCCGGCCTACACCGGGGAGCTGTTTTTT
few	TRBV6-1	TRBD1	15	TRBJ2-2	CASSHRGSGTGELFF	TGTGCCAGCAGCCACAGGGGGAGCGGCACCGGGGAGCTGTTTTTT
many	TRBV9	TRBD1	12	TRBJ2-2	CASRQGTGELFF	TGTGCCAGCCGACAGGGCACCGGGGAGCTGTTTTTT
NA	TRBV4-3	NA	14	TRBJ1-2	CASSRGRGNYGYTF	TGCGCCAGCAGCCGGGGCAGGGGAAACTATGGCTACACCTTC
many	TRBV5-4	NA	15	TRBJ2-7	CASSLVASSGDEQYF	TGTGCCAGCAGCTTGGTGGCGTCGTCCGGGGACGAGCAGTACTTC
many	TRBV4-1	NA	14	TRBJ1-1	CASSRIGTNTEAFF	TGCGCCAGCAGCCGCATCGGGACGAACACTGAAGCTTTCTTT
few	TRBV5-1	NA	15	TRBJ1-2	CASSLAQGYRAGYTF	TGCGCCAGCAGCTTGGCCCAAGGGTATAGGGCGGGCTACACCTTC
NA	TRBV4-2	TRBD1	13	TRBJ1-1	CASSQDRTGEAFF	TGTGCCAGCAGCCAAGATCGGACAGGGGAAGCTTTCTTT
many	TRBV29-1	NA	12	TRBJ2-1	CSVEVRGYEQFF	TGCAGCGTTGAAGTGAGAGGGTATGAGCAGTTCTTC
NA	TRBV12-3/TRBV12-4	NA	14	TRBJ2-3	CASSLDPGADTQYF	TGTGCCAGCAGTTTAGATCCGGGAGCAGATACGCAGTATTTT
many	TRBV4-3	NA	14	TRBJ2-5	CASSQSSAPRTQYF	TGCGCCAGCAGCCAATCCTCCGCCCCAAGGACCCAGTACTTC
many	TRBV7-2	TRBD2	15	TRBJ2-3	CASSPWTSGTDTQYF	TGTGCCAGCAGCCCATGGACTAGCGGTACAGATACGCAGTATTTT
NA	TRBV5-5	TRBD1	16	TRBJ1-6	CASSPRTGFYNSPLHF	TGTGCCAGCAGCCCAAGGACAGGGTTCTATAATTCACCCCTCCACTTT
many	TRBV5-1	TRBD1	16	TRBJ2-6	CASSWTGGSGANVLTF	TGCGCCAGCAGCTGGACAGGGGGGTCTGGGGCCAACGTCCTGACTTTC
many	TRBV20-1	NA	14	TRBJ1-1	CSARDFQKNTEAFF	TGCAGTGCTAGAGATTTCCAGAAGAACACTGAAGCTTTCTTT
many	TRBV7-3	TRBD1	13	TRBJ1-2	CASSATGGHGYTF	TGTGCCAGCAGCGCAACAGGGGGCCATGGCTACACCTTC
few	TRBV20-1	NA	13	TRBJ1-2	CSASPQTGYGYTF	TGCAGTGCTAGCCCGCAGACAGGCTATGGCTACACCTTC
NA	TRBV28	NA	13	TRBJ2-7	CATQEGGSYEQYF	TGTGCCACCCAAGAGGGGGGATCCTACGAGCAGTACTTC
few	TRBV7-8	NA	16	TRBJ2-1	CASSLEGGRAYNEQFF	TGTGCCAGCAGCTTAGAGGGGGGAAGGGCCTACAATGAGCAGTTCTTC
many	TRBV29-1	NA	12	TRBJ2-1	CSAPQGSNEQFF	TGCAGCGCTCCCCAAGGGTCTAATGAGCAGTTCTTC
many	TRBV10-3	TRBD2	15	TRBJ2-1	CAISGGLAGEVEQFF	TGTGCCATCAGTGGGGGACTAGCGGGAGAAGTGGAGCAGTTCTTC
many	TRBV28	NA	13	TRBJ1-2	CASSLRVTYGYTF	TGTGCCAGCAGTCTCAGGGTGACCTATGGCTACACCTTC
NA	TRBV7-2	TRBD2	15	TRBJ2-1	CASSSAGTSGEEQFF	TGTGCCAGCAGCTCGGCCGGGACTAGCGGGGAAGAGCAGTTCTTC
NA	TRBV24-1	NA	15	TRBJ2-6	CATSDPGSGANVLTF	TGTGCCACCAGTGATCCCGGCTCTGGGGCCAACGTCCTGACTTTC
few	TRBV6-5	NA	13	TRBJ2-3	CASSYLRTAPVYF	TGTGCCAGCAGTTACCTTCGGACAGCTCCAGTCTATTTT
few	TRBV5-1	TRBD1	15	TRBJ2-3	CASSLDRGIRDTQYF	TGCGCCAGCAGCTTAGACAGGGGGATAAGAGATACGCAGTATTTT
many	TRBV5-1	NA	13	TRBJ1-1	CASSLQYNTEAFF	TGCGCCAGCAGCCTACAGTATAACACTGAAGCTTTCTTT
NA	TRBV6-2/TRBV6-3	NA	15	TRBJ2-1	CASTTMGAPYNEQFF	TGTGCCAGCACTACAATGGGGGCGCCCTACAATGAGCAGTTCTTC
few	TRBV20-1	NA	13	TRBJ1-3	CSASGTLGDTIYF	TGCAGTGCTAGTGGCACCCTCGGGGACACCATATATTTT
NA	TRBV7-3	NA	14	TRBJ2-5	CASSPVVEGETQYF	TGTGCCAGCAGCCCCGTCGTGGAGGGGGAGACCCAGTACTTC
many	TRBV29-1	NA	15	TRBJ2-5	CSVRGTVSYQETQYF	TGCAGCGTTCGGGGGACAGTCTCGTACCAAGAGACCCAGTACTTC
NA	TRBV7-2	NA	13	TRBJ2-7	CATNNDYRGEQYF	TGTGCCACCAACAACGACTACCGAGGCGAGCAGTACTTC
many	TRBV15	NA	16	TRBJ1-1	CATSRDQEGRETEAFF	TGTGCCACCAGCAGAGATCAAGAGGGGAGGGAAACTGAAGCTTTCTTT
few	TRBV6-2/TRBV6-3	TRBD2	14	TRBJ2-7	CASSYLAGPYEQYF	TGTGCCAGCAGTTATTTAGCGGGACCCTACGAGCAGTACTTC
many	TRBV13	NA	13	TRBJ2-7	CASSLAGSYEQYF	TGTGCCAGCAGCTTAGCCGGCTCCTACGAGCAGTACTTC
many	TRBV20-1	NA	15	TRBJ1-2	CSARDAAGKGNGYTF	TGCAGTGCTAGAGATGCGGCAGGGAAGGGGAATGGCTACACCTTC
NA	TRBV29-1	TRBD2	14	TRBJ2-1	CSVEARSGVEEQFF	TGCAGCGTTGAAGCGAGGAGCGGGGTCGAGGAGCAGTTCTTC
few	TRBV28	NA	13	TRBJ2-1	CASSTFRINEQFF	TGTGCCAGCAGTACCTTCAGGATTAATGAGCAGTTCTTC
NA	TRBV6-2/TRBV6-3	NA	11	TRBJ1-2	CASSYAYGYTF	TGTGCCAGCAGTTACGCGTATGGCTACACCTTC
many	TRBV6-2/TRBV6-3	TRBD2	14	TRBJ2-1	CASGGTSEYNEQFF	TGTGCCAGCGGGGGGACTAGCGAGTACAATGAGCAGTTCTTC
many	TRBV12-3/TRBV12-4	TRBD1	16	TRBJ1-5	CASSPPGQGIGQPQHF	TGTGCCAGCAGTCCACCGGGACAGGGGATCGGTCAGCCCCAGCATTTT
few	TRBV2	NA	13	TRBJ1-2	CASRPSGAYGYTF	TGTGCCAGCAGGCCATCCGGAGCCTATGGCTACACCTTC
NA	TRBV7-3	NA	13	TRBJ2-5	CASSLSREETQYF	TGTGCCAGCAGCTTAAGTCGCGAAGAGACCCAGTACTTC
NA	TRBV4-3	NA	14	TRBJ2-1	CASSRGAPYNEQFF	TGCGCCAGCAGCCGGGGGGCCCCTTACAATGAGCAGTTCTTC
NA	TRBV4-2	TRBD2	16	TRBJ2-5	CASSPETGRAWETQYF	TGTGCCAGCAGCCCCGAAACCGGGAGGGCCTGGGAGACCCAGTACTTC
many	TRBV7-2	TRBD2	15	TRBJ2-3	CASSLSLAATDTQYF	TGTGCCAGCAGCTTATCACTAGCGGCGACAGATACGCAGTATTTT
few	TRBV18	NA	12	TRBJ1-5	CASSSDFAPQHF	TGTGCCAGCTCGTCTGACTTTGCCCCCCAGCATTTT
NA	TRBV18	NA	12	TRBJ1-3	CASSPPGGPIYF	TGTGCCAGCTCACCACCGGGCGGCCCCATATATTTT
many	TRBV9	TRBD2	15	TRBJ2-3	CASSGTSGGADTQYF	TGTGCCAGCAGCGGGACTAGCGGGGGGGCAGATACGCAGTATTTT
many	TRBV29-1	TRBD1	16	TRBJ2-7	CSVTKPGQGSRGEQYF	TGCAGCGTTACAAAGCCAGGACAGGGGAGTCGCGGCGAGCAGTACTTC